This T cell receptor (beta chain) was identified during a study of technical replicates of blood from a handful of donors. TCRdb's copy holds only in-frame clones and misses some; the assay was immunoSEQ multiplex PCR. The data show about 100,000 clones, over 95% seen once. The J segment lost 3 bases and the V segment lost 5 bases, leaving 6 bases of the junction unmatched. Looked up from germline, CDR1 is MDHEN and CDR2 is SYDVKM. The CDR3 has 15 residues. The source is a human donor in good health. The V gene is TRBV28, the J gene TRBJ2-5, with TRBD2 matching over 10 bases. Sequenced input: T cells isolated from PBMCs. CDR3: CASSPIGLAEETQYF. CDR3 in DNA: TGTGCCAGCAGTCCCATTGGACTAGCGGAAGAGACCCAGTACTTC.